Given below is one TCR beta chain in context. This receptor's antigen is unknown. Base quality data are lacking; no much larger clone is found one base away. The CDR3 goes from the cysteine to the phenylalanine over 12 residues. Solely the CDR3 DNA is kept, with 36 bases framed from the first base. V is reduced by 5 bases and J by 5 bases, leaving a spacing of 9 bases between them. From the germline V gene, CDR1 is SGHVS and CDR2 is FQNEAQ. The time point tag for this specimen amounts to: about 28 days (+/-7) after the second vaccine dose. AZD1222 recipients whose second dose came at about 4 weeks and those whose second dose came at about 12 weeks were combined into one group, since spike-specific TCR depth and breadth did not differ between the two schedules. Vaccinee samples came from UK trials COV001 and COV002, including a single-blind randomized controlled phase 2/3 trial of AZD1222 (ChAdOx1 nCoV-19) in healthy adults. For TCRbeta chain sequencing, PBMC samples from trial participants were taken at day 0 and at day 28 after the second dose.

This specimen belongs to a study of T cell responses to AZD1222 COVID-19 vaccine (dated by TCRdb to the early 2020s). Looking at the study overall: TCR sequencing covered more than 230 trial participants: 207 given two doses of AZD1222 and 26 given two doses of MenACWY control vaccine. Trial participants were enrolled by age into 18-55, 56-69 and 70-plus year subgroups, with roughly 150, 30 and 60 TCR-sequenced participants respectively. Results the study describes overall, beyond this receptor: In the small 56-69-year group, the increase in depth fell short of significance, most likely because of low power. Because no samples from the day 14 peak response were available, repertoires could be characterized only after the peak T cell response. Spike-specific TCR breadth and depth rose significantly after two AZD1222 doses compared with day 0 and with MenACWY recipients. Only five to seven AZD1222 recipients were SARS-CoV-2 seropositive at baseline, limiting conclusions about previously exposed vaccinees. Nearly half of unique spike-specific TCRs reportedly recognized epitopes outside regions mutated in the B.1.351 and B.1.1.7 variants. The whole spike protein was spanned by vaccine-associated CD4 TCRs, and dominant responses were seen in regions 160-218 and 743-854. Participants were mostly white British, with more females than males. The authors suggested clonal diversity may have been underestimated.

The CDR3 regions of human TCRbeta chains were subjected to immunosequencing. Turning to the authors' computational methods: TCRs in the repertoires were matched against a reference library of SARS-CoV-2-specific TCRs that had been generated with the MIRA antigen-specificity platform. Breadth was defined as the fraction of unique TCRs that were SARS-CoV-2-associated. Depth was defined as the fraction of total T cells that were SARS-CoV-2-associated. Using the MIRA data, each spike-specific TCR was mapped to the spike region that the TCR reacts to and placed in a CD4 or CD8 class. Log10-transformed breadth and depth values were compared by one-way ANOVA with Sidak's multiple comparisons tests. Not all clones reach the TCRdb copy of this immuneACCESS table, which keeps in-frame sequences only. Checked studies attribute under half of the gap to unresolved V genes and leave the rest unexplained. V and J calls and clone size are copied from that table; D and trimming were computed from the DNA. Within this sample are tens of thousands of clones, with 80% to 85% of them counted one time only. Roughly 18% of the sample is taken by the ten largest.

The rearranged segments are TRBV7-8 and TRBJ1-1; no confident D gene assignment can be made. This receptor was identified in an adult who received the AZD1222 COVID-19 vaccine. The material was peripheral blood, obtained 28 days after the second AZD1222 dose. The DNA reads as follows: TGTGCCAGCAGCCCAAGATGGACTGAAGCTTTCTTT. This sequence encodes CASSPRWTEAFF.